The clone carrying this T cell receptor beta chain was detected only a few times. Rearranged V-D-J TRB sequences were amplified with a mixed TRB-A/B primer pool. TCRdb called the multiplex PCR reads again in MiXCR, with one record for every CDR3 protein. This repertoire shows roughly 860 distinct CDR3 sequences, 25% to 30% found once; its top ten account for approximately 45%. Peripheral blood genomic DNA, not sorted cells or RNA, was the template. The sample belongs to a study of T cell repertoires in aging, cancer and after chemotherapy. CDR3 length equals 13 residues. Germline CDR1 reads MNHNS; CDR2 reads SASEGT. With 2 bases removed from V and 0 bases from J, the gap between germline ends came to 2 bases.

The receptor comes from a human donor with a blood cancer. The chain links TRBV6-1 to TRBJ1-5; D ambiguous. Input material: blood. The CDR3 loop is CASSEHSNQPQHF. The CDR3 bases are TGTGCCAGCAGTGAACATAGCAATCAGCCCCAGCATTTT.